This T cell receptor (beta chain) is from a study of early T cells in non-severe SARS-CoV-2 infection. The CDR3 is made up of 16 amino acids. Germline trimming cut 3 bases from V and 5 bases from J; bases unmatched to any gene: 6. Germline values: CDR1 SGHRS, CDR2 YFSETQ. TCRdb re-called the 5' RACE reads through MiXCR, storing one row per CDR3 protein. Among about 100,000 distinct CDR3 sequences listed, 9% to 13% were seen once. This receptor was identified in an adult who was a healthcare worker with PCR-confirmed SARS-CoV-2 infection or an uninfected control (not recorded which). This rearrangement joins TRBV5-1 to TRBJ2-3; 13 bases match TRBD2. Material: whole blood. CDR3 protein: CASSSGLAGHVDTQYF. The CDR3 DNA reads TGCGCCAGCAGCTCGGGACTAGCGGGACACGTAGATACGCAGTATTTT.